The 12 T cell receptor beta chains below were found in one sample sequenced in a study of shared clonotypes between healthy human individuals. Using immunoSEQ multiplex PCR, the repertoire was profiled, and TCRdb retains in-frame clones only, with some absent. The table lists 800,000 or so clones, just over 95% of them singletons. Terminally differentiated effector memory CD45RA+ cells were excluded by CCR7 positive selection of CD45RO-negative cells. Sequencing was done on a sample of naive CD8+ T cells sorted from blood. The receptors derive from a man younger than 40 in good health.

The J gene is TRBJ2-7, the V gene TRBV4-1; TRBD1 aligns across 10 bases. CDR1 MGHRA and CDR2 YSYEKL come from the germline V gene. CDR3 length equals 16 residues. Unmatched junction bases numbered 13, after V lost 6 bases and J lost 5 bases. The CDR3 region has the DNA TGCGCCAGCAGTCATCCCGACAGGGGGCTATTTGACGAGCAGTACTTC. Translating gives CASSHPDRGLFDEQYF.

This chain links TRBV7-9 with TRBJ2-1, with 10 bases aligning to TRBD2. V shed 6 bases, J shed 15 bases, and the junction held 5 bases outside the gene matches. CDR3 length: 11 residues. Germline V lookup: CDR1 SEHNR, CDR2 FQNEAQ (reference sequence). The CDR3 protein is CASSSGRSWFF. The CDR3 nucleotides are TGTGCCAGCAGTAGCGGGAGGAGCTGGTTCTTC.

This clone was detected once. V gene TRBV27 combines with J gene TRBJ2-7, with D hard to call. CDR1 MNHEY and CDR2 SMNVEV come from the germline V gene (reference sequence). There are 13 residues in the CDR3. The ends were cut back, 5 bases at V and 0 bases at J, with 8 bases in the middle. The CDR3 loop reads CASSPHSSYEQYF. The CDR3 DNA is TGTGCCAGCAGTCCCCACAGCTCCTACGAGCAGTACTTC.

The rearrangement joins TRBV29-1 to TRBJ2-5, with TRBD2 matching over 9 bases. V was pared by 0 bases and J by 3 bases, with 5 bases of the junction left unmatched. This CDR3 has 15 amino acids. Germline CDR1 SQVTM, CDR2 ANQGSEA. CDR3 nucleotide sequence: TGCAGCGTTGAAGATGTGGAGCGGGGGGAAGAGACCCAGTACTTC. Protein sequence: CSVEDVERGEETQYF.

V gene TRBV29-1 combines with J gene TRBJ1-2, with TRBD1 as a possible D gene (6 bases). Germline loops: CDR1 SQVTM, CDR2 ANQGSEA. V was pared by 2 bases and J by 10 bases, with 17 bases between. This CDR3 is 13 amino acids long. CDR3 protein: CSVETGKLNTYTF. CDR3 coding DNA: TGCAGCGTTGAAACAGGGAAACTCAACACCTACACCTTC.

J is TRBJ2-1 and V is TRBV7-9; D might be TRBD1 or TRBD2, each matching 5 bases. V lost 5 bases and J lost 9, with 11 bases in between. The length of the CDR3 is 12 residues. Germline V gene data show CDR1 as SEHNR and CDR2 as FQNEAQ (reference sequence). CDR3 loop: CASSALGGEQFF. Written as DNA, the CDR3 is TGTGCCAGCAGCGCCCTTGGGGGTGAGCAGTTCTTC.

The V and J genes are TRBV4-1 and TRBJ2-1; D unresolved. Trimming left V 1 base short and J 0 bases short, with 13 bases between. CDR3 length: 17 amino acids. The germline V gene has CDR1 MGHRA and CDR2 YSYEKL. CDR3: CASSQGRLGISYNEQFF. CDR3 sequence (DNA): TGCGCCAGCAGCCAAGGCCGTTTAGGGATCTCCTACAATGAGCAGTTCTTC.

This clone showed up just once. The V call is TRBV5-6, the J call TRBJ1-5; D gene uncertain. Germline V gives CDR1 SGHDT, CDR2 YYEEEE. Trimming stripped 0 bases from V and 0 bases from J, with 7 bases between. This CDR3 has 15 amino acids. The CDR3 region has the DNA TGTGCCAGCAGCTTGGGGCCATATAGCAATCAGCCCCAGCATTTT. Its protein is CASSLGPYSNQPQHF.

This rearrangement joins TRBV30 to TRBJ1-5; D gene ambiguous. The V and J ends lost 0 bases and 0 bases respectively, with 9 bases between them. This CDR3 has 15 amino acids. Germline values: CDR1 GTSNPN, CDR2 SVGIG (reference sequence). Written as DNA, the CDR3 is TGTGCCTGGAGTGTACCAGGCTATAGCAATCAGCCCCAGCATTTT. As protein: CAWSVPGYSNQPQHF.

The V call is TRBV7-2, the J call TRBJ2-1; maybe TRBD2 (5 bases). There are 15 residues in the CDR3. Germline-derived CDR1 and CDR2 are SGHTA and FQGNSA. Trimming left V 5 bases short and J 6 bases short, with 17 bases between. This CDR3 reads CASSPRGLASNEQFF. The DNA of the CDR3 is TGTGCCAGCAGCCCCCGCGGGCTAGCTAGCAATGAGCAGTTCTTC.

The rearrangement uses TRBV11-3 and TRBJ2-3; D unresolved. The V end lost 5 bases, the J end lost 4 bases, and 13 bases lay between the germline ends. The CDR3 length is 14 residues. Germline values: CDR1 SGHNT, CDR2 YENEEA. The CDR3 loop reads CASSLRQSPDTQYF. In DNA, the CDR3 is TGTGCCAGCAGCCTCCGGCAGTCCCCAGATACGCAGTATTTT. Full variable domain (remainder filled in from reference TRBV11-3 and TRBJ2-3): EAGVVQSPRYKIIEKKQPVAFWCNPISGHNTLYWYLQNLGQGPELLIRYENEEAVDDSQLPKDRFSAERLKGVDSTLKIQPAELGDSAVYLCASSLRQSPDTQYFGPGTRLTVL.

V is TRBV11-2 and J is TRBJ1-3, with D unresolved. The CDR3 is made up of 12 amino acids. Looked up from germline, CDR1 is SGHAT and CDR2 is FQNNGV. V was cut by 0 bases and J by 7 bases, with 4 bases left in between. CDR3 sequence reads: CASSLDRNTIYF. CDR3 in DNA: TGTGCCAGCAGCTTAGACCGGAACACCATATATTTT.